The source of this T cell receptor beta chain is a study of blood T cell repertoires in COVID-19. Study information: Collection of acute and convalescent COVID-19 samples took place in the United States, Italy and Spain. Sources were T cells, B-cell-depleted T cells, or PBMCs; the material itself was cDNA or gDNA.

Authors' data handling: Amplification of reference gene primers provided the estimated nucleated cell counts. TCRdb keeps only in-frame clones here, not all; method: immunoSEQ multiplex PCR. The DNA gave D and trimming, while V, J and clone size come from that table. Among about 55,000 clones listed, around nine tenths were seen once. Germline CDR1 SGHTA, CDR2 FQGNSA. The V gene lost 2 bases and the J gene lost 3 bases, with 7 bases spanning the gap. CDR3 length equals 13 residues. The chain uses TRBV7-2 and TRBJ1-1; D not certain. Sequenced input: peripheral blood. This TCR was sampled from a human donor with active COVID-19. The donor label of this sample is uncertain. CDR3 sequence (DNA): TGTGCCAGCAGCTTAAACAGATACACTGAAGCTTTCTTT. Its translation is CASSLNRYTEAFF.